A single sample gave rise to the 26 T cell receptor beta chains below, sequenced in a study of blood T cell repertoires in COVID-19. TCRdb keeps only in-frame clones here, not all; method: immunoSEQ multiplex PCR. The table shows about 160,000 clones, with more than 80% occurring only once. Specimen: peripheral blood. Receptors were obtained from a human donor in a cohort sampled during active COVID-19.

This clone was counted ten times or more. The V gene is TRBV3-1 (or the pseudogene TRBV3-2), the J gene TRBJ1-6; weak D call: TRBD1 (5 bases). Trimming pared 2 bases from V and 7 bases from J, leaving 6 bases between. The CDR3 loop spans 13 amino acids. Germline CDR1 reads LGHDT; CDR2 reads YNNKEL (reference sequence). CDR3: CASSQRQNSPLHF. DNA of the CDR3: TGTGCCAGCAGCCAACGACAGAATTCACCCCTCCACTTT.

CDR3 coding DNA: TGTGCCAGCAGCGAGCCCCCTGAAGCTTTCTTT. Translated: CASSEPPEAFF. V is TRBV9 and J is TRBJ1-1, with D uncertain. V was cut by 3 bases and J by 6 bases, with 6 bases left in between. CDR3 length: 11 amino acids. Germline V gives CDR1 SGDLS, CDR2 YYNGEE.

This rearrangement joins TRBV5-4 to TRBJ2-1; 7 nucleotides match TRBD1. The CDR3 has 15 amino acids. V shed 4 bases, J shed 4 bases, and the junction held 8 bases outside the gene matches. CDR1 SGHNT and CDR2 YYREEE come from the germline V gene (reference sequence). CDR3 in DNA: TGTGCCAGCAGCCAGACAGGGAGAGTTTACAATGAGCAGTTCTTC. Its translation is CASSQTGRVYNEQFF.

Turning to this clone: Other DNA sequences in this sample translate to the same CDR3. The chain couples TRBV5-5 to TRBJ1-1; a possible D gene is TRBD1 (6 bases). The CDR3 has 14 amino acids. Germline CDR1 is SGHKS and CDR2 is YYEKEE (reference sequence). The V gene lost 5 bases and the J gene lost 0 bases, with 11 bases spanning the gap. CDR3 DNA: TGTGCCAGCAGTTACAGGGACATGAACACTGAAGCTTTCTTT. Translating it yields CASSYRDMNTEAFF.

V and J are TRBV2 and TRBJ2-3; possibly TRBD2 for D (5 bases). The ends were cut back, 0 bases at V and 3 bases at J, with 16 bases in the middle. The CDR3 consists of 17 residues. Germline V gives CDR1 SNHLY, CDR2 FYNNEI. CDR3 DNA: TGTGCCAGCAGTGAAGCGCTTCGGAGGCCCGAAACAGATACGCAGTATTTT. Its protein product is CASSEALRRPETDTQYF.

The V gene is TRBV10-3, the J gene TRBJ2-5; maybe TRBD1 (7 bases). The length of the CDR3 is 14 residues. Trimming stripped 6 bases from V and 1 base from J, with 12 bases between. Germline-derived CDR1 and CDR2 are ENHRY and SYGVKD. CDR3 region: CAIRAGQLQETQYF. CDR3 DNA: TGTGCCATCAGGGCGGGACAGCTCCAAGAGACCCAGTACTTC.

This clone was picked up a small number of times. The CDR3 reads CASSRARITDHGLGAFF. The CDR3 nucleotides read TGTGCCAGCTCCAGGGCGCGGATAACCGACCATGGCCTTGGGGCTTTCTTT. The chain couples TRBV28 to TRBJ1-1, with D possibly being TRBD1 (5 bases). V lost 8 bases and J lost 11, with 33 bases in between. The germline gives CDR1 MDHEN, CDR2 SYDVKM. This CDR3 comprises 17 residues.

J is TRBJ2-5 and V is TRBV19; TRBD1 matches 9 bases. This CDR3 has 15 residues. Trimming removed 3 bases from V and 5 bases from J; junction bases left unmatched: 7. Germline CDR1 is LNHDA and CDR2 is SQIVND (reference sequence). The CDR3: CASSIGQGKRETQYF. The CDR3 DNA reads TGTGCCAGTAGTATTGGACAGGGGAAGAGGGAGACCCAGTACTTC.

This clone was counted a single time. The chain employs TRBV11-2 and TRBJ1-1; weak D call: TRBD1 (6 bases). The CDR3 has 19 amino acids. V lost 5 bases and J 1 base, leaving 26 bases between the germline ends. CDR1 is SGHAT and CDR2 is FQNNGV in the germline V gene. The CDR3 region is CASSLTHLAIRQANTEAFF. CDR3 sequence (DNA): TGTGCCAGCAGCCTTACACACCTAGCCATAAGACAGGCGAACACTGAAGCTTTCTTT.

This clone appeared a few times. Distinct nucleotide sequences in the sample also encode this CDR3. This CDR3 reads CASSFSRNTEAFF. In DNA, the CDR3 is TGTGCCAGCAGTTTTTCGAGGAACACTGAAGCTTTCTTT. The chain has TRBV28 and TRBJ1-1; D is unclear. The germline CDR1 and CDR2 sequences are MDHEN and SYDVKM. Trimming cost V 3 bases and J 1 base, with 6 bases left between them. This CDR3 comprises 13 residues.

The chain links TRBV28 to TRBJ2-2; D is perhaps TRBD1 (6 bases). Trimming pared 6 bases from V and 4 bases from J, leaving 18 bases between. Germline CDR1 MDHEN, CDR2 SYDVKM. The CDR3 sequence is 16 residues long. In nucleotides, the CDR3 is TGTGCCAGCAGCTCACCGGACAGCCCCTCCACCGGGGAGCTGTTTTTT. Amino acids: CASSSPDSPSTGELFF. The full variable domain, with the rest looked up from reference TRBV28 and TRBJ2-2, is DVKVTQSSRYLVKRTGEKVFLECVQDMDHENMFWYRQDPGLGLRLIYFSYDVKMKEKGDIPEGYSVSREKKERFSLILESASTNQTSMYLCASSSPDSPSTGELFFGEGSRLTVL.

This chain links TRBV9 with TRBJ2-5; 9 nucleotides line up with TRBD2. The CDR3 contains 16 residues. After removal of 0 bases from V and 2 bases from J, the junction contained 5 bases not matched to a gene. Germline V gene data show CDR1 as SGDLS and CDR2 as YYNGEE. In DNA form, the CDR3 reads TGTGCCAGCAGCGTAGAATCGGCGGGGGGGCAAGAGACCCAGTACTTC. Translating gives CASSVESAGGQETQYF.

The V gene is TRBV19, the J gene TRBJ2-1; 7 nucleotides align to TRBD1. The CDR3 covers 14 residues. Trimming removed 5 bases from V and 9 bases from J; junction bases left unmatched: 10. Germline assignment: CDR1 LNHDA and CDR2 SQIVND (reference sequence). The CDR3 sequence: CASSVTGTVGEQFF. The CDR3 DNA reads TGTGCCAGTAGTGTGACAGGGACGGTGGGTGAGCAGTTCTTC. The full variable domain, with the rest looked up from reference TRBV19 and TRBJ2-1, is DGGITQSPKYLFRKEGQNVTLSCEQNLNHDAMYWYRQDPGQGLRLIYYSQIVNDFQKGDIAEGYSVSREKKESFPLTVTSAQKNPTAFYLCASSVTGTVGEQFFGPGTRLTVL.

In this sample, this clone turned up once. This chain links TRBV6-6 with TRBJ2-1; TRBD2 is a possible D gene (5 bases). V was clipped by 5 bases and J by 1 base, with 12 bases between them. Germline assignment: CDR1 MNHNY and CDR2 SVGAGI (reference sequence). This CDR3 has 15 residues. This CDR3 is CASSTTSGSYNEQFF. The CDR3 region has the DNA TGTGCCAGCAGTACGACCAGCGGATCCTACAATGAGCAGTTCTTC.

This chain joins TRBV28 and TRBJ1-4, with 8 bases matching TRBD1. This CDR3 contains 15 residues. The germline V gene encodes CDR1 MDHEN and CDR2 SYDVKM. Trimming cost V 5 bases and J 7 bases; bases outside gene matches: 9. CDR3 nucleotide sequence: TGTGCCAGCAGTCCGTCCGGGACAGGAGCTGAAAAACTGTTTTTT. Its translation is CASSPSGTGAEKLFF.

This clone has just one count. This sequence joins TRBV5-1 and TRBJ1-2; the D is unclear. Per germline, CDR1 SGHRS and CDR2 YFSETQ. This CDR3 comprises 13 residues. Trimming stripped 0 bases from V and 2 bases from J, with 5 bases between. CDR3 loop: CASSLVVNYGYTF. The CDR3 bases are TGCGCCAGCAGCTTGGTTGTAAACTATGGCTACACCTTC.

This sequence joins TRBV6-5 and TRBJ2-7, with D hard to call. CDR3 length equals 13 residues. Germline values: CDR1 MNHEY, CDR2 SVGAGI. V lost 10 bases to trimming and J lost 5 bases, with 18 bases between them. The CDR3 loop is CATAEAPSDEQYF. The DNA of the CDR3 is TGTGCCACTGCCGAGGCCCCCAGCGACGAGCAGTACTTC.

The rearrangement links TRBV5-5 to TRBJ2-5; the D gene is possibly TRBD1 (5 bases). From germline, CDR1 is SGHKS and CDR2 YYEKEE (reference sequence). The CDR3 runs 14 residues. The ends were cut back, 7 bases at V and 3 bases at J, with 16 bases in the middle. CDR3 in amino acids: CASARAGQKETQYF. The CDR3 DNA reads TGTGCCAGCGCCCGGGCAGGGCAAAAAGAGACCCAGTACTTC.

V gene TRBV10-1 combines with J gene TRBJ1-6, with a weak D call TRBD1 (5 bases). Trimming stripped 3 bases from V and 7 bases from J, with 7 bases between. Germline values: CDR1 WNHNN, CDR2 SYGVQD (reference sequence). This CDR3 is 13 amino acids long. CDR3 DNA: TGCGCCAGCAGTGAACGGGGGAATTCACCCCTCCACTTT. Protein sequence: CASSERGNSPLHF.

V usage is TRBV14 and J usage is TRBJ2-3, with 12 bases identical to TRBD2. With 4 bases clipped from V and 2 bases from J, the junction kept 7 bases outside the gene matches. The CDR3 length is 17 residues. The germline V gene encodes CDR1 SGHDN and CDR2 FVKESK. Written as DNA, the CDR3 is TGTGCCAGCAGCCTACGAGGACTAGCGGGACCCACAGATACGCAGTATTTT. As protein: CASSLRGLAGPTDTQYF.

The chain is built from TRBV11-2 and TRBJ1-6, with 7 positions matching TRBD1. Germline V gene data show CDR1 as SGHAT and CDR2 as FQNNGV. This CDR3 comprises 17 residues. V was clipped by 6 bases and J by 9 bases; unmatched bases: 17. The CDR3 sequence is CASRSPADRQGSSPLHF. The CDR3 bases are TGTGCCAGCAGGTCCCCCGCCGATCGACAGGGTAGTTCACCCCTCCACTTT.

This clone was seen a single time. The chain couples TRBV5-1 to TRBJ2-2, with a tentative D call TRBD1 (6 bases). Trimming took 0 bases from V and 4 from J, leaving 13 bases between them. Per germline, CDR1 SGHRS and CDR2 YFSETQ. The CDR3 consists of 16 residues. CDR3 loop: CASSLAWGRRTGELFF. Here the CDR3 DNA reads TGCGCCAGCAGCTTGGCTTGGGGGCGGCGCACCGGGGAGCTGTTTTTT.

In the case of this clone: Mismatch with germline at one junction end may stem from a read error. The chain carries TRBV6-4 and TRBJ1-2; D ambiguous. Germline CDR1 is MRHNA and CDR2 is SNTAGT. This CDR3 comprises 12 residues. This CDR3 reads CASSDSGQRFVF. The DNA for the CDR3 is TGTGCCAGCAGTGACTCAGGCCAGCGATTTGTCTTC.

The rearrangement joins TRBV10-1 to TRBJ2-1; 9 bases are shared with TRBD1. The J segment lost 6 bases and the V segment lost 4 bases, leaving 4 bases of the junction unmatched. Germline V gene lookup returns CDR1 WNHNN and CDR2 SYGVQD (reference sequence). The CDR3 consists of 14 residues. CDR3 DNA sequence: TGCGCCAGCAGTGCGGAGACAGGGGGCAATGAGCAGTTCTTC. It codes for CASSAETGGNEQFF.

V gene TRBV18 combines with J gene TRBJ2-7; no firm D call. Trimming pared 3 bases from V and 7 bases from J, leaving 13 bases between. CDR3 size: 13 residues. Germline CDR1 is KGHSH and CDR2 is LQKENI. CDR3 region: CASSPSPQREQYF. CDR3 DNA: TGTGCCAGCTCACCTTCCCCGCAGAGGGAGCAGTACTTC.

CDR3 sequence reads: CASNAERSGYTF. CDR3 DNA: TGTGCCAGCAATGCGGAGAGGAGTGGCTACACCTTC. The chain links TRBV2 to TRBJ1-2; no firm D call. Per germline, CDR1 SNHLY and CDR2 FYNNEI. The ends were cut back, 7 bases at V and 7 bases at J, with 13 bases in the middle. This CDR3 contains 12 residues.